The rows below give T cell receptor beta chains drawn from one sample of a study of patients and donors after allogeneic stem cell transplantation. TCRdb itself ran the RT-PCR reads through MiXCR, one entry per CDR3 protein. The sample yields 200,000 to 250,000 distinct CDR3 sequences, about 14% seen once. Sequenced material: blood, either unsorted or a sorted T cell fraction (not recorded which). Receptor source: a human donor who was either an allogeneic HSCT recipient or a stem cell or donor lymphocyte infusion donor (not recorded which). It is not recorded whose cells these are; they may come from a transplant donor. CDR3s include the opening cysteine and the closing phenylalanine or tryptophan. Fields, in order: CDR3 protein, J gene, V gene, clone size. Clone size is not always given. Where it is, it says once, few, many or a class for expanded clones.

CDR3: CASSVTSALNTEAFF
J: TRBJ1-1
V: TRBV12-3/TRBV12-4
size: many

CDR3: CASSYDQVNTEAFF
J: TRBJ1-1
V: TRBV6-5
size: .

CDR3: CASSNTRAVWSPLHF
J: TRBJ1-6
V: TRBV21-1
size: many

CDR3: CASSLQAGGHDEQFF
J: TRBJ2-1
V: TRBV7-2
size: many

CDR3: CAVGLNQPQHF
J: TRBJ1-5
V: TRBV7-9
size: many

CDR3: CASSLGDSATDTQYF
J: TRBJ2-3
V: TRBV7-9
size: few

CDR3: CASSYSSGRSSGNTIYF
J: TRBJ1-3
V: TRBV6-2/TRBV6-3
size: .

CDR3: CASIQGGVSETQYF
J: TRBJ2-5
V: TRBV7-9
size: many

CDR3: CASSMQGGLLNEQFF
J: TRBJ2-1
V: TRBV7-2
size: .

CDR3: CATSRDQLAGGAGAQYF
J: TRBJ2-3
V: TRBV15
size: few

CDR3: CSVDYDRGYGYTF
J: TRBJ1-2
V: TRBV29-1
size: many

CDR3: CASSLVPGVTDTQYF
J: TRBJ2-3
V: TRBV7-9
size: few

CDR3: CSARPGGASSQHF
J: TRBJ1-5
V: TRBV20-1
size: once

CDR3: CAWSVGGDKPQHF
J: TRBJ1-5
V: TRBV30
size: .